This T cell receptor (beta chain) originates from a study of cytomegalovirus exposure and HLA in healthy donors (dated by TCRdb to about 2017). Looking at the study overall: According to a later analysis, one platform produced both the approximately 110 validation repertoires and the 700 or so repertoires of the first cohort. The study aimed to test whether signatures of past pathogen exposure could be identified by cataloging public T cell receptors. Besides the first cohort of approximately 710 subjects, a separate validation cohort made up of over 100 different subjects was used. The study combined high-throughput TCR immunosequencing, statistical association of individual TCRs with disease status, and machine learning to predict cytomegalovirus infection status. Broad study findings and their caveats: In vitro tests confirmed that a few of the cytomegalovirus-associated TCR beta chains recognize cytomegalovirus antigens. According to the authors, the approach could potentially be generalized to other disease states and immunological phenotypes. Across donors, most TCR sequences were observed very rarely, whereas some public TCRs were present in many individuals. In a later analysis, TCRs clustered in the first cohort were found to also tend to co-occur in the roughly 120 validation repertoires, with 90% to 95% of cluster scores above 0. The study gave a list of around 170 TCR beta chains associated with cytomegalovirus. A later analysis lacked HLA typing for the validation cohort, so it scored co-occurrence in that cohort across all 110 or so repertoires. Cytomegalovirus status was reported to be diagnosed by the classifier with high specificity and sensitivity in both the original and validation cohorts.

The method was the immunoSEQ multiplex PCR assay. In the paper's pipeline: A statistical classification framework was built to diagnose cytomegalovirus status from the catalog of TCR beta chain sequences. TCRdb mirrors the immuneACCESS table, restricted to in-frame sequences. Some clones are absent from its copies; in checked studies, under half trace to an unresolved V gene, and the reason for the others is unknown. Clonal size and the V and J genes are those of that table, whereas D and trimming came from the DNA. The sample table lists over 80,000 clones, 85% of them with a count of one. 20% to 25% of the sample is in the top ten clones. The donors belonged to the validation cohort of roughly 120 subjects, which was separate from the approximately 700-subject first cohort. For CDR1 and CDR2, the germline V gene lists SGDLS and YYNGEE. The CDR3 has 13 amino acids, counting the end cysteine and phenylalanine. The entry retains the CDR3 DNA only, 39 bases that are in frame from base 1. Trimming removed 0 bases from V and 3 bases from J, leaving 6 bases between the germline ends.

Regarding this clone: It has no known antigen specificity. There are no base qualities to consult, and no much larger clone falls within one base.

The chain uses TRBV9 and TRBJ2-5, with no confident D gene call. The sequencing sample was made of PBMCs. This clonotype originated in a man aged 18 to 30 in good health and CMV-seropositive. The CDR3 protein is CASSVAREETQYF. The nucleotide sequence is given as TGTGCCAGCAGCGTAGCACGGGAAGAGACCCAGTACTTC.